This T cell receptor (beta chain) is drawn from a study of long-term antiretroviral therapy in people with HIV. In this sample, this clone turned up once. The antigen is undetermined. Overall study results and limits: Information pertaining to ART adherence, viral resistance or therapeutic modifications was not obtained.

The CDR3 covers 14 residues. Trimming stripped 2 bases from V and 7 bases from J, with 14 bases between. The germline gives CDR1 LGHNA, CDR2 YNFKEQ. Investigators performed immunoSEQ version v3.0 at survey level. Using immunoSEQ multiplex PCR, the repertoire was profiled, and TCRdb retains in-frame clones only, with some absent. The data show about 19,000 clones, 79% seen once. Every HIV-positive participant received treatment in the United States. This material consisted of unsorted PBMCs, taken at the start of antiretroviral therapy, before treatment. The clonotype was recovered from a man between 18 and 35 years old with HIV. The rearrangement links TRBV4-2 to TRBJ1-1, with D hard to call. CDR3 nucleotides: TGTGCCAGCAGCCAATCGGGCAGAGAGCATGAAGCTTTCTTT. This codes for CASSQSGREHEAFF.